The next 14 T cell receptor beta chains were all read from a single sample in a study of technical replicates of blood from four donors. The assay was immunoSEQ multiplex PCR, and TCRdb's table has in-frame clones only and misses some. In the table there are some 85,000 clones, 90% to 95% of which are singletons. The specimen sequenced was T cells isolated from PBMCs. The receptors here all came from a human donor in good health.

J is TRBJ2-7 and V is TRBV4-3; a possible D gene is TRBD2 (5 bases). The CDR3 is 14 residues long. From germline, CDR1 is LGHNA and CDR2 YSLEER. V lost 1 base to trimming and J lost 5 bases, with 12 bases between them. The CDR3 bases are TGCGCCAGCAGCCAAGTTCGGGAAGTCGACGAGCAGTACTTC. Protein sequence: CASSQVREVDEQYF.

The J gene is TRBJ2-7, the V gene TRBV7-2; 9 bases align to TRBD1. CDR3 length: 15 residues. CDR1 SGHTA and CDR2 FQGNSA come from the germline V gene. The ends lost 3 bases at V and 1 base at J; junction bases unmatched: 4. CDR3 coding DNA: TGTGCCAGCAGCTTCCCCGGGACAGGGTCCTACGAGCAGTACTTC. Translated, it gives CASSFPGTGSYEQYF.

This chain uses TRBV10-3 with TRBJ2-3, with no clear D. The germline V and J ends were trimmed by 2 bases and 9 bases, with 6 bases remaining between them. This CDR3 comprises 11 residues. Germline V gene data show CDR1 as ENHRY and CDR2 as SYGVKD. CDR3 nucleotides: TGTGCCATCAGTGAGAAACACACGCAGTATTTT. Translating it yields CAISEKHTQYF.

V usage is TRBV28 and J usage is TRBJ2-2, with 11 bases lining up with TRBD2. The CDR3 covers 16 residues. V shed 5 bases and J 4 bases; nucleotides not matched to a gene: 6. CDR1 and CDR2 (germline): MDHEN, SYDVKM. In DNA form, the CDR3 reads TGTGCCAGCAGTCTACTAGCGGGAGAAAGCACCGGGGAGCTGTTTTTT. It yields the protein CASSLLAGESTGELFF.

This rearrangement joins TRBV20-1 to TRBJ1-1; possibly TRBD1 for D (5 bases). The CDR3 totals 11 residues. Germline CDR1 DFQATT, CDR2 SNEGSKA (reference sequence). Trimming cost V 4 bases and J 7 bases, with 10 bases left between them. The DNA for the CDR3 is TGCAGTGCTATGGGGACTGTTGAAGCTTTCTTT. Encoded protein: CSAMGTVEAFF.

This clone showed up just once. The chain links TRBV7-3 to TRBJ2-1, with 7 bases lining up with TRBD2. Germline V gene lookup returns CDR1 SGHTA and CDR2 FQGTGA. V lost 4 bases and J lost 6; bases outside the gene matches: 9. CDR3 length equals 15 residues. In DNA form, the CDR3 reads TGTGCCAGCAGCTGGGGAGCGGGAAAAGGCAATGAGCAGTTCTTC. Translated: CASSWGAGKGNEQFF.

The V gene is TRBV27, the J gene TRBJ2-2; 10 bases map to TRBD2. J gave up 4 bases and V 6 bases, and 5 bases lay outside the gene matches. CDR1 and CDR2 (germline): MNHEY, SMNVEV (reference sequence). The CDR3 length is 15 residues. As DNA, the CDR3 is TGTGCCAGCAGCCAAACTAGCGGGATCACCGGGGAGCTGTTTTTT. It specifies CASSQTSGITGELFF.

The V and J genes are TRBV19 and TRBJ2-4; weak D call: TRBD1 (5 bases). This CDR3 is built from 15 residues. Germline V gives CDR1 LNHDA, CDR2 SQIVND (reference sequence). The V end lost 3 bases, the J end lost 1 base, and 10 bases lay between the germline ends. CDR3 protein: CASSIGSGAKNIQYF. CDR3 DNA: TGTGCCAGTAGTATTGGTTCAGGGGCCAAAAACATTCAGTACTTC.

This clone turned up a few times. The chain uses TRBV6-5 and TRBJ1-5; D unclear. CDR3 size: 13 residues. The V gene lost 7 bases and the J gene lost 10 bases, with 17 bases spanning the gap. Germline V gene data show CDR1 as MNHEY and CDR2 as SVGAGI. CDR3 nucleotide sequence: TGTGCCAGCACAGAGGACCTAGCGCTCCCCCAGCATTTT. It is translated as CASTEDLALPQHF.

The chain recombines TRBV28 with TRBJ1-5; 7 bases fit TRBD1. V shed 3 bases, J shed 4 bases, and the junction held 12 bases outside the gene matches. This CDR3 spans 17 amino acids. Germline assignment: CDR1 MDHEN and CDR2 SYDVKM. CDR3 coding DNA: TGTGCCAGCAGTTTTTTAACCATGGACAGGCTGAATCAGCCCCAGCATTTT. Its translation: CASSFLTMDRLNQPQHF.

V is TRBV5-1 and J is TRBJ1-3; TRBD1 agrees at 9 bases. Germline V gene lookup returns CDR1 SGHRS and CDR2 YFSETQ. After removal of 3 bases from V and 0 bases from J, the junction contained 7 bases not matched to a gene. The CDR3 is 17 amino acids. The CDR3 loop is CASSSLQGALSGNTIYF. CDR3 coding DNA: TGCGCCAGCAGCTCACTACAGGGGGCCCTCTCTGGAAACACCATATATTTT. The full variable domain, completed using reference TRBV5-1 and TRBJ1-3, is KAGVTQTPRYLIKTRGQQVTLSCSPISGHRSVSWYQQTPGQGLQFLFEYFSETQRNKGNFPGRFSGRQFSNSRSEMNVSTLELGDSALYLCASSSLQGALSGNTIYFGEGSWLTVV.

This CDR3 reads CASSLAGTAYNEQFF. CDR3 in DNA: TGTGCCAGCAGCTTAGCCGGGACAGCGTACAATGAGCAGTTCTTC. V gene TRBV7-9 combines with J gene TRBJ2-1; TRBD1 agrees at 7 bases. The CDR3 sequence is 15 residues long. V trimming: 0 bases; J trimming: 4 bases; junction bases outside the gene matches: 3. Germline CDR1 is SEHNR and CDR2 is FQNEAQ (reference sequence).

V and J are TRBV2 and TRBJ2-7, with 11 nucleotides matching TRBD2. The CDR3 consists of 15 residues. V was clipped by 6 bases and J by 3 bases; unmatched bases: 7. The germline V gene has CDR1 SNHLY and CDR2 FYNNEI. For the CDR3, the DNA is TGTGCCAGCAGGGGCACTAGCGGGAGACTCTACGAGCAGTACTTC. It translates to CASRGTSGRLYEQYF.

The chain uses TRBV29-1 and TRBJ1-1; D not certain. The CDR3 has 11 amino acids. Germline V CDR1 and CDR2: SQVTM, ANQGSEA. Between the trimmed V and J ends, which lost 4 bases and 6 bases, there was a span of 9 bases. CDR3: CSVVSEPEAFF. DNA for the CDR3: TGCAGCGTTGTGAGTGAGCCTGAAGCTTTCTTT.